These 21 T cell receptor beta chains were sequenced from one sample in a study of beta chain features in type 1 diabetes. What was sequenced were expressed TCRB transcripts, since all of the isolated RNA had been reverse transcribed. Sequenced by immunoSEQ multiplex PCR; TCRdb stores in-frame clones only, minus some. Among 140,000 to 150,000 clones listed, 40% to 55% were seen once. Sample: Tregs from blood. All receptors derive from a man younger than 35 in good health.

This sequence joins TRBV5-4 and TRBJ2-1; perhaps TRBD2 as D (6 bases). Germline CDR1 and CDR2: SGHNT and YYREEE (reference sequence). This CDR3 is built from 12 residues. V was shortened by 1 base and J by 10 bases, with 9 bases between the two germline ends. This CDR3 reads CASSLTGGEQFF. CDR3 DNA sequence: TGTGCCAGCAGCTTGACTGGGGGGGAGCAGTTCTTC.

The chain uses TRBV5-6 and TRBJ1-1, with 7 positions matching TRBD1. CDR1 is SGHDT and CDR2 is YYEEEE in the germline V gene. V was pared by 1 base and J by 6 bases, with 9 bases of the junction left unmatched. CDR3 length equals 15 residues. This CDR3 is CASSLFGTVMAEAFF. CDR3 DNA sequence: TGTGCCAGCAGCTTGTTCGGGACAGTAATGGCTGAAGCTTTCTTT.

A word on this clone: At one boundary the junction diverges from the germline segment, which might be a read error. The CDR3 nucleotides read TGCGCCAGCAGCCACCGAAGCTGGGAGACCCAGTACTTC. The encoded protein is CASSHRSWETQYF. The genes are TRBV7-2 and TRBJ2-5; D remains unclear. There are 13 residues in the CDR3. CDR1 SGHTA and CDR2 FQGNSA come from the germline V gene.

V gene TRBV15 combines with J gene TRBJ2-7; tentative D call: TRBD1 (6 bases). Trimming pared 0 bases from V and 2 bases from J, leaving 8 bases between. Germline values: CDR1 LNHNV, CDR2 YYDKDF (reference sequence). CDR3 length: 14 residues. The chain's CDR3 is CATSRDWGPYEQYF. In nucleotides, the CDR3 is TGTGCCACCAGCAGAGACTGGGGGCCCTACGAGCAGTACTTC.

The J gene is TRBJ2-5, the V gene TRBV6-1, with D perhaps TRBD1 (6 bases). V shed 5 bases and J shed 1 base, with 8 bases lying between them. This CDR3 region has 13 residues. Germline V CDR1 and CDR2: MNHNS, SASEGT. Here the CDR3 DNA reads TGTGCCAGCAGTCGACAGGTCCAAGAGACCCAGTACTTC. Its protein product is CASSRQVQETQYF.

The chain recombines TRBV5-1 with TRBJ1-1; D is unresolved. The CDR3 length is 15 residues. Germline CDR1 SGHRS, CDR2 YFSETQ. V lost 0 bases, J lost 3 bases, and 12 bases lay in between. CDR3 sequence: CASSLVGSTYTEAFF. As DNA, the CDR3 is TGCGCCAGCAGCTTGGTGGGCAGTACTTACACTGAAGCTTTCTTT.

The chain carries TRBV7-2 and TRBJ1-6; possibly TRBD1 for D (5 bases). There are 19 residues in the CDR3. The V gene lost 4 bases and the J gene lost 1 base, with 20 bases spanning the gap. Germline assignment: CDR1 SGHTA and CDR2 FQGNSA. The CDR3 here is CASSSRLMGGRSYNSPLHF. For the CDR3, the DNA is TGTGCCAGCAGCTCTAGGCTAATGGGGGGAAGGTCCTATAATTCACCCCTCCACTTT.

This clone has only a few counts. The chain recombines TRBV30 with TRBJ2-1; no clear D gene. Trimming cost V 0 bases and J 12 bases, with 9 bases left between them. Germline V CDR1 and CDR2: GTSNPN, SVGIG (reference sequence). The CDR3 is 11 amino acids. Here the CDR3 DNA reads TGTGCCTGGAGTGTTAGCCTTACGCAGTTCTTC. Its protein is CAWSVSLTQFF.

V is TRBV7-6 and J is TRBJ2-6, with 9 bases identical to TRBD2. The CDR3 sequence is 17 residues long. J gave up 0 bases and V 8 bases, and 8 bases lay outside the gene matches. The germline V gene encodes CDR1 SGHVS and CDR2 FNYEAQ. Written as DNA, the CDR3 is TGTGCCAGCCTAGGGACTAGCCGACTCTCTGGGGCCAACGTCCTGACTTTC. Translating gives CASLGTSRLSGANVLTF.

This clone was detected a few times. This CDR3 reads CASSYSAVRGNTIYF. CDR3 nucleotides: TGTGCCAGCAGTTACTCGGCAGTCCGTGGAAACACCATATATTTT. The chain links TRBV6-6 to TRBJ1-3, with D uncertain. CDR1 MNHNY and CDR2 SVGAGI come from the germline V gene (reference sequence). Trimming stripped 0 bases from V and 3 bases from J, with 9 bases between. This CDR3 spans 15 amino acids.

This clone has only a few counts. The chain recombines TRBV11-2 with TRBJ2-1; D not resolved. V dropped 1 base and J dropped 8 bases, with 3 bases sitting between them. The germline CDR1 and CDR2 sequences are SGHAT and FQNNGV. CDR3 length: 11 amino acids. DNA for the CDR3: TGTGCCAGCAGCTTAGTCTATGAGCAGTTCTTC. This gives the protein CASSLVYEQFF.

This sequence joins TRBV7-2 and TRBJ1-1; TRBD1 might be the D (5 bases). V was pared by 4 bases and J by 0 bases, with 6 bases between. Germline CDR1 SGHTA, CDR2 FQGNSA. The CDR3 sequence is 13 residues long. The CDR3 loop is CASSSGLNTEAFF. CDR3 DNA sequence: TGTGCCAGCAGCTCAGGGTTGAACACTGAAGCTTTCTTT.

V is TRBV5-5 and J is TRBJ1-5; no firm D call. From germline, CDR1 is SGHKS and CDR2 YYEKEE (reference sequence). The CDR3 is 13 amino acids. Trimming stripped 3 bases from V and 3 bases from J, with 7 bases between. CDR3 loop: CASSSEYNQPQHF. The DNA of the CDR3 is TGTGCCAGCAGCTCTGAGTACAATCAGCCCCAGCATTTT.

The J gene is TRBJ1-5, the V gene TRBV7-2; D ambiguous. The ends were cut back, 3 bases at V and 7 bases at J, with 7 bases in the middle. The CDR3 totals 12 residues. Germline V gives CDR1 SGHTA, CDR2 FQGNSA. CDR3 coding DNA: TGTGCCAGCAGCTTGCCGGGGCAGCCCCAGCATTTT. Its protein is CASSLPGQPQHF.

The chain couples TRBV15 to TRBJ2-3; D uncertain. The CDR3 has 14 amino acids. Trimming left V 5 bases short and J 1 base short, with 10 bases between. The germline CDR1 and CDR2 sequences are LNHNV and YYDKDF (reference sequence). The CDR3 region has the DNA TGTGCCACCAGCTACTCCGGAGGCACAGATACGCAGTATTTT. It is translated as CATSYSGGTDTQYF.

In this sample, this clone turned up a few times. The chain uses TRBV2 and TRBJ2-2; TRBD1 might be the D (6 bases). The V gene lost 4 bases and the J gene lost 6 bases, with 9 bases spanning the gap. This CDR3 region has 13 residues. The germline V gene has CDR1 SNHLY and CDR2 FYNNEI. The CDR3 loop reads CASSGYRAGELFF. CDR3 nucleotides: TGTGCCAGCAGTGGATACAGGGCCGGGGAGCTGTTTTTT.

This chain connects TRBV29-1 to TRBJ2-7; TRBD1 matches 8 bases. The germline V gene encodes CDR1 SQVTM and CDR2 ANQGSEA. The ends lost 6 bases at V and 3 bases at J; junction bases unmatched: 10. The CDR3 contains 14 residues. The CDR3 is CSVTGVGFGYEQYF. CDR3 nucleotides: TGCAGCGTGACAGGGGTTGGTTTCGGCTACGAGCAGTACTTC.

This clone was recorded only once. The chain has TRBV7-2 and TRBJ1-2; D is uncertain. CDR1 is SGHTA and CDR2 is FQGNSA in the germline V gene. This CDR3 contains 14 residues. V was clipped by 5 bases and J by 4 bases, with 14 bases between them. In DNA form, the CDR3 reads TGTGCCAGCAGCCGCGGAACAAAGATCTATGGCTACACCTTC. Translating it yields CASSRGTKIYGYTF. Full variable domain (missing parts from reference TRBV7-2 and TRBJ1-2): GAGVSQSPSNKVTEKGKDVELRCDPISGHTALYWYRQSLGQGLEFLIYFQGNSAPDKSGLPSDRFSAERTGGSVSTLTIQRTQQEDSAVYLCASSRGTKIYGYTFGSGTRLTVV.

The chain recombines TRBV29-1 with TRBJ2-7; 11 nucleotides match TRBD2. Trimming removed 6 bases from V and 4 bases from J; junction bases left unmatched: 8. The germline V gene encodes CDR1 SQVTM and CDR2 ANQGSEA. The CDR3 runs 14 residues. CDR3 nucleotides: TGCAGCGTCAACCTGGGACTAGCGGCATACGAGCAGTACTTC. Its translation is CSVNLGLAAYEQYF.

The rearrangement links TRBV5-1 to TRBJ2-3; D call uncertain. With 0 bases removed from V and 4 bases from J, the gap between germline ends came to 3 bases. This CDR3 spans 12 amino acids. Per the germline V gene, CDR1 is SGHRS and CDR2 is YFSETQ. CDR3 sequence: CASSLVADTQYF. In nucleotides, the CDR3 is TGCGCCAGCAGCTTGGTAGCAGATACGCAGTATTTT.

The chain recombines TRBV7-2 with TRBJ2-5, with TRBD2 as a possible D gene (7 bases). The germline gives CDR1 SGHTA, CDR2 FQGNSA. The CDR3 is 14 residues long. V gave up 5 bases and J gave up 5 bases, with 15 bases separating them. Written as DNA, the CDR3 is TGTGCCAGCAGCCGGTGGGGGGGCGCGGAGACCCAGTACTTC. Translated, it gives CASSRWGGAETQYF. Looking up the rest from reference TRBV7-2 and TRBJ2-5 gives the full variable domain: GAGVSQSPSNKVTEKGKDVELRCDPISGHTALYWYRQSLGQGLEFLIYFQGNSAPDKSGLPSDRFSAERTGGSVSTLTIQRTQQEDSAVYLCASSRWGGAETQYFGPGTRLLVL.